Presented here are 16 T cell receptor beta chains from one specimen sequenced in a study of Ad26.COV2.S vaccination and SARS-CoV-2 variants. This table comes from immunoSEQ multiplex PCR, and its TCRdb copy is limited to in-frame clones, with some not included. The repertoire holds 97,000 or so clones, over 60% seen once, with 17% in the top ten. The material was peripheral blood, obtained after recovery from COVID-19. Receptors originate from a human donor who had recovered from COVID-19.

The rearrangement joins TRBV28 to TRBJ1-1; D is unresolved. V dropped 5 bases and J dropped 3 bases, with 13 bases sitting between them. Germline V gives CDR1 MDHEN, CDR2 SYDVKM. This CDR3 region has 14 residues. The DNA of the CDR3 is TGTGCCAGCAGTCTAATCGGCCTCTACACTGAAGCTTTCTTT. Residues: CASSLIGLYTEAFF.

The gene calls are TRBV5-4 and TRBJ2-3, with 16 nucleotides matching TRBD2. With V trimmed by 4 bases and J by 2 bases, 4 bases remained unmatched. CDR1 SGHNT and CDR2 YYREEE come from the germline V gene (reference sequence). The CDR3 has 17 amino acids. The CDR3 loop is CASSPGLAGGHTDTQYF. CDR3 nucleotide sequence: TGTGCCAGCAGCCCGGGACTAGCGGGGGGGCACACAGATACGCAGTATTTT. The full variable domain, in which reference TRBV5-4 and TRBJ2-3 provide the parts outside the CDR3, is ETGVTQSPTHLIKTRGQQVTLRCSSQSGHNTVSWYQQALGQGPQFIFQYYREEENGRGNFPPRFSGLQFPNYSSELNVNALELDDSALYLCASSPGLAGGHTDTQYFGPGTRLTVL.

V usage is TRBV4-2 and J usage is TRBJ1-4; TRBD1 matches at 8 bases. CDR1 LGHNA and CDR2 YNFKEQ come from the germline V gene. This CDR3 is 17 amino acids long. V trimming: 5 bases; J trimming: 8 bases; junction bases outside the gene matches: 16. CDR3: CASSKIGRTGIGEKLFF. As DNA, the CDR3 is TGTGCCAGCAGCAAGATCGGGCGGACAGGGATAGGAGAAAAACTGTTTTTT.

This clone was seen just once. The rearrangement links TRBV5-1 to TRBJ2-5, with D hard to call. The V gene lost 0 bases and the J gene lost 4 bases, with 7 bases spanning the gap. There are 13 residues in the CDR3. CDR1 and CDR2 (germline): SGHRS, YFSETQ. CDR3 amino acids: CASSLETPETQYF. In nucleotides, the CDR3 is TGCGCCAGCAGCTTGGAAACCCCAGAGACCCAGTACTTC.

The rearrangement joins TRBV9 to TRBJ1-6, with D maybe TRBD1 (6 bases). This CDR3 region has 14 residues. Germline CDR1 SGDLS, CDR2 YYNGEE. V dropped 6 bases and J dropped 5 bases, with 12 bases sitting between them. The CDR3 DNA is TGTGCCAGCACCTCCAGGGGAGATAATTCACCCCTCCACTTT. Protein sequence: CASTSRGDNSPLHF.

This clone was seen repeatedly, ten times or more. The chain carries TRBV19 and TRBJ1-3; D uncertain. CDR1 is LNHDA and CDR2 is SQIVND in the germline V gene (reference sequence). The CDR3 length is 13 residues. The CDR3 DNA sequence: TGTGCAGCAGCGGAGAGCTCTGGAAACACCATATATTTT. This sequence encodes CAAAESSGNTIYF.

CDR3 region: CASSPAIDEKLFF. Here the CDR3 DNA reads TGTGCCAGCTCACCGGCGATCGATGAAAAACTGTTTTTT. The V gene is TRBV18, the J gene TRBJ1-4; D call uncertain. The germline V gene encodes CDR1 KGHSH and CDR2 LQKENI. The CDR3 covers 13 residues. V lost 3 bases and J lost 6, with 8 bases in between.

CDR3: CASSQNSGTSIFNEQFF. The DNA of the CDR3 is TGTGCCAGCAGCCAAAATTCCGGGACTAGCATTTTCAATGAGCAGTTCTTC. The chain recombines TRBV3-1 (or the pseudogene TRBV3-2) with TRBJ2-1, with 9 bases lining up with TRBD2. The germline V gene encodes CDR1 LGHDT and CDR2 YNNKEL (reference sequence). This CDR3 comprises 17 residues. The V segment lost 2 bases and the J segment 6 bases; nucleotides outside the gene matches: 11.

This chain links TRBV12-3 or TRBV12-4 with TRBJ2-2, with D possibly TRBD1 on 5 matching bases. V shed 7 bases and J shed 6 bases, with 9 bases lying between them. The CDR3 totals 12 residues. The CDR3 DNA follows: TGTGCCAGCACCCAGGGTGCCGGGGAGCTGTTTTTT. This gives the protein CASTQGAGELFF.

This chain links TRBV30 with TRBJ1-2, with D tentatively TRBD1 (6 bases). The CDR3 contains 13 residues. V lost 5 bases to trimming and J lost 5 bases, with 15 bases between them. Germline values: CDR1 GTSNPN, CDR2 SVGIG (reference sequence). The DNA of the CDR3 is TGTGCCTGGGCCGCCTATGGACAGTATGGCTACACCTTC. This gives the protein CAWAAYGQYGYTF.

This clone has just a few counts. The CDR3 sequence is CASSSRPNTEAFF. CDR3 nucleotide sequence: TGTGCCAGTAGTTCTCGGCCAAACACTGAAGCTTTCTTT. V usage is TRBV19 and J usage is TRBJ1-1; D is ambiguous. Germline CDR1 is LNHDA and CDR2 is SQIVND (reference sequence). The CDR3 spans 13 residues. V was cut by 5 bases and J by 2 bases, with 9 bases left in between.

The chain is built from TRBV7-9 and TRBJ2-5, with D possibly being TRBD1 or TRBD2 (5 bases each). Germline-derived CDR1 and CDR2 are SEHNR and FQNEAQ (reference sequence). The CDR3 is made up of 16 amino acids. V lost 0 bases, J lost 1 base, and 12 bases lay in between. CDR3 DNA: TGTGCCAGCAGCTTAGCCGGTAGGGACGGCCAAGAGACCCAGTACTTC. Translation: CASSLAGRDGQETQYF.

J is TRBJ1-3 and V is TRBV10-2; possible D gene TRBD1, 5 bases. Between the trimmed V and J ends, which lost 6 bases and 0 bases, there was a span of 12 bases. This CDR3 region has 15 residues. In germline, CDR1 is WSHSY, CDR2 SAAADI. CDR3 coding DNA: TGCGCCAGCAGCCCCACAGGCAGCTCTGGAAACACCATATATTTT. This sequence encodes CASSPTGSSGNTIYF.

The chain's CDR3 is CASSLPGQRETQYF. As DNA, the CDR3 is TGTGCCAGCAGCTTGCCGGGTCAGAGGGAGACCCAGTACTTC. The chain combines TRBV5-4 with TRBJ2-5; D uncertain. Deletions cut 1 base from V and 5 bases from J, with 12 bases between. The germline gives CDR1 SGHNT, CDR2 YYREEE (reference sequence). This CDR3 comprises 14 residues.

The chain links TRBV19 to TRBJ1-6; TRBD1 aligns across 7 bases. The J segment lost 7 bases and the V segment lost 4 bases, leaving 7 bases of the junction unmatched. The CDR3 extends over 15 amino acids. Germline V lookup: CDR1 LNHDA, CDR2 SQIVND (reference sequence). CDR3 coding DNA: TGTGCCAGTAGTACCCTACAGGGGACGAATTCACCCCTCCACTTT. This translates into CASSTLQGTNSPLHF.

This chain joins TRBV3-1 (or the pseudogene TRBV3-2) and TRBJ2-7; a weak D match, TRBD1 (6 bases). This CDR3 spans 13 amino acids. V was cut by 4 bases and J by 7 bases, with 14 bases left in between. Germline V lookup: CDR1 LGHDT, CDR2 YNNKEL (reference sequence). CDR3 sequence reads: CASSRWDTEEQYF. The CDR3 bases are TGTGCCAGCAGCCGATGGGACACCGAAGAGCAGTACTTC.